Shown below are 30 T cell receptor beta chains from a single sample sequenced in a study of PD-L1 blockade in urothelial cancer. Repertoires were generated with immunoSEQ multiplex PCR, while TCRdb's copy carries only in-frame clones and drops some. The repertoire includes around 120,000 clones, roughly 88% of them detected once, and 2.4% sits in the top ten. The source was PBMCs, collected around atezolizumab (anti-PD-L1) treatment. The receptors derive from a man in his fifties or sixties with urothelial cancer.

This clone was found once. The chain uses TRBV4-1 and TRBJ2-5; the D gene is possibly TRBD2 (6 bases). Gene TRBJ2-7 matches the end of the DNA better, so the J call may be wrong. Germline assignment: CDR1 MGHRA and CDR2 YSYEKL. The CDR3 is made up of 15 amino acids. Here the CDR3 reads CASSLAEGNSYEQYF. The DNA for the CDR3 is TGCGCCAGCAGCCTAGCGGAAGGGAACTCCTACGAGCAGTACTTC.

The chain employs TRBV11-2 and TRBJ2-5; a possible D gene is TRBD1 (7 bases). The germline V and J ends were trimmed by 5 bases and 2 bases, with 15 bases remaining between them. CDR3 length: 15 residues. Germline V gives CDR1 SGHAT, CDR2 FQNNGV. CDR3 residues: CASSQGGGNQETQYF. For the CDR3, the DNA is TGTGCCAGCAGCCAGGGGGGTGGGAATCAAGAGACCCAGTACTTC.

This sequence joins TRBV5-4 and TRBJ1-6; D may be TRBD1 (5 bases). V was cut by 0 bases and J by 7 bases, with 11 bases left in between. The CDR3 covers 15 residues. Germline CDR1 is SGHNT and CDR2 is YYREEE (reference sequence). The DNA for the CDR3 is TGTGCCAGCAGCTTGGAGGGGTATCAAAATTCACCCCTCCACTTT. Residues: CASSLEGYQNSPLHF.

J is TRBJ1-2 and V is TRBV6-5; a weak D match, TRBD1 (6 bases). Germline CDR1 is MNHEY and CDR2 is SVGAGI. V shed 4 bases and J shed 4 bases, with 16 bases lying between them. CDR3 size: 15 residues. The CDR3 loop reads CASSLSQGFIYGYTF. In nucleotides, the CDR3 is TGTGCCAGCAGTTTAAGTCAGGGGTTCATCTATGGCTACACCTTC.

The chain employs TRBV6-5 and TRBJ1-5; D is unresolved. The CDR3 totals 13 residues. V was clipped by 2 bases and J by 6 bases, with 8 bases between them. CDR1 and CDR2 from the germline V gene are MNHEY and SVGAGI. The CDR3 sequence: CASSYAVGQPQHF. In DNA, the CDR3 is TGTGCCAGCAGTTACGCGGTGGGTCAGCCCCAGCATTTT.

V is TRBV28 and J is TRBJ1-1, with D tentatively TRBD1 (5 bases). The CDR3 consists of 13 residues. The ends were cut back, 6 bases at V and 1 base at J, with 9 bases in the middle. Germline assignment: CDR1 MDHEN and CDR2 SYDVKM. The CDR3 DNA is TGTGCCAGCAGGGGGGACTCGAACACTGAAGCTTTCTTT. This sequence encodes CASRGDSNTEAFF. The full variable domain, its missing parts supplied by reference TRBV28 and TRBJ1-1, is DVKVTQSSRYLVKRTGEKVFLECVQDMDHENMFWYRQDPGLGLRLIYFSYDVKMKEKGDIPEGYSVSREKKERFSLILESASTNQTSMYLCASRGDSNTEAFFGQGTRLTVV.

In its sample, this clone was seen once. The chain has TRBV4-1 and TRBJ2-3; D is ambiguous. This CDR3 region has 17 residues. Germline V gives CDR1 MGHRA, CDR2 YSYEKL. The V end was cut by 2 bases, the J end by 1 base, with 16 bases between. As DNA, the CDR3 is TGCGCCAGCAGCCAATCCCAAGGCGGCGGAGGCACAGATACGCAGTATTTT. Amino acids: CASSQSQGGGGTDTQYF.

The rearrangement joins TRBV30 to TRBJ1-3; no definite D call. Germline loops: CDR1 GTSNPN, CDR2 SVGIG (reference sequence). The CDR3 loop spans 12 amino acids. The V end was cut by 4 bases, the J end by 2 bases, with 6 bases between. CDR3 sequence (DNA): TGTGCCTGGAAAGCGACTGGAAACACCATATATTTT. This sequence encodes CAWKATGNTIYF. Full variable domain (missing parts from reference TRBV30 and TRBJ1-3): SQTIHQWPATLVQPVGSPLSLECTVEGTSNPNLYWYRQAAGRGLQLLFYSVGIGQISSEVPQNLSASRPQDRQFILSSKKLLLSDSGFYLCAWKATGNTIYFGEGSWLTVV.

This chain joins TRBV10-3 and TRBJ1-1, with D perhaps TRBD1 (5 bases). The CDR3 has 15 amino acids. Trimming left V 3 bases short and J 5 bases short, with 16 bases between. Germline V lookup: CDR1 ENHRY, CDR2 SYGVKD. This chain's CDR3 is CAISDAGHLGTEAFF. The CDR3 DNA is TGTGCCATCAGTGATGCGGGGCACCTCGGGACTGAAGCTTTCTTT.

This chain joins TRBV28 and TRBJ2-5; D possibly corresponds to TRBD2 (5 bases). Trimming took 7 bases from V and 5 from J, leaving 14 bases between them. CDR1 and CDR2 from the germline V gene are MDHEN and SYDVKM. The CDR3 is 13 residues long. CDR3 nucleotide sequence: TGTGCCAGCAAGTTTGCGGGTGGGGAGACCCAGTACTTC. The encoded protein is CASKFAGGETQYF. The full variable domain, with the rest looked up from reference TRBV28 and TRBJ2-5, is DVKVTQSSRYLVKRTGEKVFLECVQDMDHENMFWYRQDPGLGLRLIYFSYDVKMKEKGDIPEGYSVSREKKERFSLILESASTNQTSMYLCASKFAGGETQYFGPGTRLLVL.

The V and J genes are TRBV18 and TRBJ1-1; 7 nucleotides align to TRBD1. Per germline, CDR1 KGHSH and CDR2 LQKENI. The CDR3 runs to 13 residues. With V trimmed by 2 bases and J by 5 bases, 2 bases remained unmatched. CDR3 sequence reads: CASSPGQETEAFF. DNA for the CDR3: TGTGCCAGCTCACCAGGACAGGAGACTGAAGCTTTCTTT.

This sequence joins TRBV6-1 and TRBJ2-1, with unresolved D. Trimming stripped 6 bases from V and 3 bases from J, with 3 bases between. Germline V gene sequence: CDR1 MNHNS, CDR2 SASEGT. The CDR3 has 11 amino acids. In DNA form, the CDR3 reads TGTGCCAGCAGGTACTACAATGAGCAGTTCTTC. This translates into CASRYYNEQFF.

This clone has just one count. CDR3 in amino acids: CASSLLAGRTDTQYF. CDR3 in DNA: TGTGCCAGCAGCTTACTAGCGGGGCGCACAGATACGCAGTATTTT. V usage is TRBV7-3 and J usage is TRBJ2-3; 9 bases are shared with TRBD2. The V segment lost 2 bases and the J segment 1 base; nucleotides outside the gene matches: 1. This CDR3 region has 15 residues. Germline CDR1 is SGHTA and CDR2 is FQGTGA.

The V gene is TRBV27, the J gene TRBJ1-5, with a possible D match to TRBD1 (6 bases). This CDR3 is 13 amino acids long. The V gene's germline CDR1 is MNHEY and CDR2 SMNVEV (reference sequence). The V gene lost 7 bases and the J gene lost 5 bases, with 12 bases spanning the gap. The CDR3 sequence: CASKRAGDQPQHF. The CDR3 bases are TGTGCCAGCAAAAGGGCAGGGGATCAGCCCCAGCATTTT.

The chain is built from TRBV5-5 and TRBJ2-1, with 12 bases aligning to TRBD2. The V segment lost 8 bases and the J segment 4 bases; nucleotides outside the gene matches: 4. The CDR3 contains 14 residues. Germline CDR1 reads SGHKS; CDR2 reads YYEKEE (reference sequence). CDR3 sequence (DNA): TGTGCCAGTTCCGGGACTAGCGGGTACAATGAGCAGTTCTTC. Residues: CASSGTSGYNEQFF.

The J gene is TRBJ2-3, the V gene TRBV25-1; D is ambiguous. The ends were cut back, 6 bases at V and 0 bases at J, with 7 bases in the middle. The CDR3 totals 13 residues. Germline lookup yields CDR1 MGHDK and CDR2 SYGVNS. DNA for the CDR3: TGTGCCAGCAGCTTTAGCAGCACAGATACGCAGTATTTT. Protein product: CASSFSSTDTQYF.

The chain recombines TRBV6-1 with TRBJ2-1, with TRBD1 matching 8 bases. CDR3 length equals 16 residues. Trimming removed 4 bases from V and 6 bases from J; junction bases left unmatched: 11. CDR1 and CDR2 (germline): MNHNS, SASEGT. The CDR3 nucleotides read TGTGCCAGCAGTGTACAGGGGGTGGGACTTGGCAATGAGCAGTTCTTC. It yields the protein CASSVQGVGLGNEQFF.

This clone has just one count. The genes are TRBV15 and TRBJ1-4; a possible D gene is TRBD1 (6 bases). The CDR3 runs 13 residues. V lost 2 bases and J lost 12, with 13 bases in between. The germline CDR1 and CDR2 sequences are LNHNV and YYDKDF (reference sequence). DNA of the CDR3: TGTGCCACCAGCAGAAACGTACAGGGTGAACTGTTTTTT. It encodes CATSRNVQGELFF. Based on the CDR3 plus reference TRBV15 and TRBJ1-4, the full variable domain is DAMVIQNPRYQVTQFGKPVTLSCSQTLNHNVMYWYQQKSSQAPKLLFHYYDKDFNNEADTPDNFQSRRPNTSFCFLDIRSPGLGDTAMYLCATSRNVQGELFFGSGTQLSVL.

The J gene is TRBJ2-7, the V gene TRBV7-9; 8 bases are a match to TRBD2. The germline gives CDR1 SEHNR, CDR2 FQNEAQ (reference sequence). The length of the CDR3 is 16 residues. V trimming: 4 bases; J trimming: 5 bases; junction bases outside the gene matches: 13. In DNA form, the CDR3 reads TGTGCCAGCAGCTCCCCCCGGGGGGGGGTTTTTGACGAGCAGTACTTC. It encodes CASSSPRGGVFDEQYF.

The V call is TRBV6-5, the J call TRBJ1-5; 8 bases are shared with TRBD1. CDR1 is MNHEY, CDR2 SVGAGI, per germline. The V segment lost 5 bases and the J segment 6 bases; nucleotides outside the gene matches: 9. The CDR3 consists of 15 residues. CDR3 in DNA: TGTGCCAGCAGTGCGACAGGGGAAGTAAGTCAGCCCCAGCATTTT. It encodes CASSATGEVSQPQHF.

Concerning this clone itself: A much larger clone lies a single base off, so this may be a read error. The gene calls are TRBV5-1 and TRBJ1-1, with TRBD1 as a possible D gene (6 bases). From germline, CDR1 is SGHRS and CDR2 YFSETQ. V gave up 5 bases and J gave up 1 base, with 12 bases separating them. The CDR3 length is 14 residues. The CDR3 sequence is CASSGGGANTEAFF. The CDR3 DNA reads TGCGCCAGCAGTGGTGGGGGGGCGAACACTGAAGCTTTCTTT. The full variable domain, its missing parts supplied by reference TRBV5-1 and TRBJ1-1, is KAGVTQTPRYLIKTRGQQVTLSCSPISGHRSVSWYQQTPGQGLQFLFEYFSETQRNKGNFPGRFSGRQFSNSRSEMNVSTLELGDSALYLCASSGGGANTEAFFGQGTRLTVV.

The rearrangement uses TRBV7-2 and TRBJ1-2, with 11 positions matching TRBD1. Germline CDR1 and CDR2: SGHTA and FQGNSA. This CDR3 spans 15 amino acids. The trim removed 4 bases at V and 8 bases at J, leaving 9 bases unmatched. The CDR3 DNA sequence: TGTGCCAGCAGCTCCCGGGACAGGGGGAACTCGGGCTACACCTTC. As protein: CASSSRDRGNSGYTF.

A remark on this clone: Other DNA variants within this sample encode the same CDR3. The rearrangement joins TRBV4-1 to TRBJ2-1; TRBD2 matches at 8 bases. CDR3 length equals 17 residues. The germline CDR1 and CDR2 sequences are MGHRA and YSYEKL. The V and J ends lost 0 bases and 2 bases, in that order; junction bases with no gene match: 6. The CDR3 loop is CASSQDLGAGAYNEQFF. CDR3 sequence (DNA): TGCGCCAGCAGCCAAGATTTAGGAGCGGGAGCCTACAATGAGCAGTTCTTC.

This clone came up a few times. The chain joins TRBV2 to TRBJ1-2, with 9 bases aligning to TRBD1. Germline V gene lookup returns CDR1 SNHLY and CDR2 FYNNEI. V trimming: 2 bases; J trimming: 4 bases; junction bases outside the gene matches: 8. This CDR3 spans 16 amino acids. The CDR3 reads CASSEPPGQGSYGYTF. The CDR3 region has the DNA TGTGCCAGCAGTGAACCCCCGGGACAGGGAAGCTATGGCTACACCTTC.

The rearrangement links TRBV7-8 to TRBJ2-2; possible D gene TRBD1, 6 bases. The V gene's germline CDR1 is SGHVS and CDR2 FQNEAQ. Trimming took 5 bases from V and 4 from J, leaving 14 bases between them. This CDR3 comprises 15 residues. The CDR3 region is CASSLRRDITGELFF. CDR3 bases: TGTGCCAGCAGCCTCCGCCGGGACATCACCGGGGAGCTGTTTTTT.

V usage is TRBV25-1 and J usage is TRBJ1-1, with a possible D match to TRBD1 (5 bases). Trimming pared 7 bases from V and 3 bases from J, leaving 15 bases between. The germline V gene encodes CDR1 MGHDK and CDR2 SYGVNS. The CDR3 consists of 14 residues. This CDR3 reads CASMSGGGHTEAFF. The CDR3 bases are TGTGCCAGCATGAGCGGGGGAGGGCACACTGAAGCTTTCTTT.

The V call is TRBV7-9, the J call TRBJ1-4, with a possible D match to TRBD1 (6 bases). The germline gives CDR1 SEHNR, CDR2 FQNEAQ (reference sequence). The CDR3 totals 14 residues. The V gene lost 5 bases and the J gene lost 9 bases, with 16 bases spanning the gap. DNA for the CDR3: TGTGCCAGCAGCCCCGGAACAGGGAGTCAAAAACTGTTTTTT. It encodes CASSPGTGSQKLFF.

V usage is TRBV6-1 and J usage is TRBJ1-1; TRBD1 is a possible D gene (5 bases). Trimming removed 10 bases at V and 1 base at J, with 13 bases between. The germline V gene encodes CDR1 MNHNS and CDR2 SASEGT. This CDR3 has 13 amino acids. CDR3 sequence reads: CATYGGGNTEAFF. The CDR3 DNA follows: TGTGCCACCTATGGGGGGGGGAACACTGAAGCTTTCTTT.

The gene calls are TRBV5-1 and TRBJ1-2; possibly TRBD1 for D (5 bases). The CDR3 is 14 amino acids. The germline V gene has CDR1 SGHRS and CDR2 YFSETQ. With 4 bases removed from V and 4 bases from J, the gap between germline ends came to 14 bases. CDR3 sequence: CASSPTAASYGYTF. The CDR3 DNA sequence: TGCGCCAGCAGCCCGACAGCCGCTAGCTATGGCTACACCTTC.

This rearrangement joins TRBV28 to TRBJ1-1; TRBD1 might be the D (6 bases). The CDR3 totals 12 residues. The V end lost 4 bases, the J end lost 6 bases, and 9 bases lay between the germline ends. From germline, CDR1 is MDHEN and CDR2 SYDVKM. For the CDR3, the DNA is TGTGCCAGCAGTTCCTACAGGGCTGAAGCTTTCTTT. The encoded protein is CASSSYRAEAFF.